The 6 T cell receptor beta chains given below trace back to one sample, sequenced in a study of T-cell reconstitution after alpha-beta-depleted transplantation in children. Unique molecular identifiers were incorporated during preparation of the TCRbeta library. TCRdb fed the PCR reads into MiXCR, producing one record per CDR3 protein. The table records fewer than 400,000 distinct CDR3 sequences, approximately 23% of them present only once. The sample in question was PBMCs, mostly from graft donor cells, obtained 180 days after TCRalphabeta/CD19-depleted stem cell transplant. These TCRs come from a male patient aged 10 to 17 who had a stem cell transplant for acute lymphoblastic leukemia, so the T cells may come from the graft donor.

The rearrangement links TRBV2 to TRBJ2-6; D is uncertain. With 7 bases removed from V and 0 bases from J, the gap between germline ends came to 13 bases. Germline V gene lookup returns CDR1 SNHLY and CDR2 FYNNEI. The CDR3 loop spans 16 amino acids. The CDR3 protein is CASTWTVLSGANVLTF. CDR3 DNA sequence: TGTGCCAGCACCTGGACCGTGCTCTCTGGGGCCAACGTCCTGACTTTC.

The V call is TRBV6-2 or TRBV6-3, the J call TRBJ2-7; no reliable D call. The CDR3 covers 13 residues. Trimming removed 3 bases at V and 4 bases at J, with 10 bases between. The germline V gene has CDR1 MNHEY and CDR2 SVGEGT. This CDR3 reads CASSYQTAYEQYF. The CDR3 DNA is TGTGCCAGCAGTTATCAGACTGCGTACGAGCAGTACTTC.

This chain uses TRBV4-2 with TRBJ2-1, with 10 nucleotides matching TRBD2. Germline V gene sequence: CDR1 LGHNA, CDR2 YNFKEQ. After removal of 5 bases from V and 4 bases from J, the junction contained 14 bases not matched to a gene. The CDR3 is 18 amino acids. The CDR3 coding sequence is TGTGCCAGCAGCGGAAGAGCTAGCGGGAGTCTGGGTTACAATGAGCAGTTCTTC. Amino acids: CASSGRASGSLGYNEQFF.

This clonotype was observed a few times. The genes are TRBV6-2 or TRBV6-3 and TRBJ2-2; possible D gene TRBD2, 6 bases. The CDR3 sequence is 15 residues long. The V end lost 4 bases, the J end lost 4 bases, and 13 bases lay between the germline ends. CDR1 is MNHEY and CDR2 is SVGEGT in the germline V gene. This CDR3 is CASSSTGLPTGELFF. In nucleotides, the CDR3 is TGTGCCAGCAGTTCGACGGGACTGCCCACCGGGGAGCTGTTTTTT.

The chain uses TRBV5-1 and TRBJ2-3; 9 nucleotides agree with TRBD1. The V and J ends lost 2 bases and 3 bases, in that order; junction bases with no gene match: 10. Germline V lookup: CDR1 SGHRS, CDR2 YFSETQ. The CDR3 extends over 17 amino acids. The CDR3: CASSFYRGTGTTDTQYF. The DNA of the CDR3 is TGCGCCAGCAGCTTCTACAGGGGGACAGGGACTACAGATACGCAGTATTTT.

In its sample, this clonotype was seen a few times. The chain uses TRBV27 and TRBJ1-1; D gene uncertain. V shed 4 bases and J shed 1 base, with 10 bases lying between them. This CDR3 region has 14 residues. Looked up from germline, CDR1 is MNHEY and CDR2 is SMNVEV (reference sequence). CDR3 amino acids: CASSSLGANTEAFF. Written as DNA, the CDR3 is TGTGCCAGCAGTTCTCTAGGCGCGAACACTGAAGCTTTCTTT.